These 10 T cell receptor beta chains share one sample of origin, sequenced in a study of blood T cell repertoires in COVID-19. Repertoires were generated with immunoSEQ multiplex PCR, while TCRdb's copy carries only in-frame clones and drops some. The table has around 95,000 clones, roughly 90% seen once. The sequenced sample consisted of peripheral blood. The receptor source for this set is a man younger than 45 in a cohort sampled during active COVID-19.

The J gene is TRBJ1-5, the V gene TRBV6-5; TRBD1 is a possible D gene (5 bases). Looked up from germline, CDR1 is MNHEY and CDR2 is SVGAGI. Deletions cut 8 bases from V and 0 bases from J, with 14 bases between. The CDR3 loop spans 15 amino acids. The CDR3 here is CASAAGDNSNQPQHF. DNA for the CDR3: TGTGCCAGCGCGGCGGGGGATAATAGCAATCAGCCCCAGCATTTT.

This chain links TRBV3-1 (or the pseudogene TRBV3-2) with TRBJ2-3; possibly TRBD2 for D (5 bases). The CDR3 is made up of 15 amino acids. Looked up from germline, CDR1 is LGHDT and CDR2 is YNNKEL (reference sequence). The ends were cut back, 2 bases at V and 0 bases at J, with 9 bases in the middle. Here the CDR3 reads CASSQRAGSTDTQYF. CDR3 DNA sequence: TGTGCCAGCAGCCAACGGGCGGGTAGCACAGATACGCAGTATTTT.

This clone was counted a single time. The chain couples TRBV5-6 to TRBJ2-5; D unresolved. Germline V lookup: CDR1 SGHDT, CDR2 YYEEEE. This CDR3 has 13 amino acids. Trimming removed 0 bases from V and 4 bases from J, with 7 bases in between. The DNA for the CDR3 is TGTGCCAGCAGCTTGGTGTGGAGAGAGACCCAGTACTTC. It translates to CASSLVWRETQYF.

CDR3 sequence reads: CASSHRELGTGELFF. CDR3 DNA sequence: TGTGCCAGCAGCCACCGGGAATTGGGCACCGGGGAGCTGTTTTTT. The chain carries TRBV7-2 and TRBJ2-2; tentatively, D is TRBD2 (5 bases). Germline V CDR1 and CDR2: SGHTA, FQGNSA. Deletions cut 5 bases from V and 4 bases from J, with 14 bases between. The CDR3 sequence is 15 residues long.

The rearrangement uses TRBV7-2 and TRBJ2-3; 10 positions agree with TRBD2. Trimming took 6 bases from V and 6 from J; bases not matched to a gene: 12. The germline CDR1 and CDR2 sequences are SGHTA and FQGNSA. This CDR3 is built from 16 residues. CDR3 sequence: CASSRTSGWKGDTQYF. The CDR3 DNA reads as TGTGCCAGCAGTCGGACTAGCGGATGGAAGGGGGATACGCAGTATTTT.

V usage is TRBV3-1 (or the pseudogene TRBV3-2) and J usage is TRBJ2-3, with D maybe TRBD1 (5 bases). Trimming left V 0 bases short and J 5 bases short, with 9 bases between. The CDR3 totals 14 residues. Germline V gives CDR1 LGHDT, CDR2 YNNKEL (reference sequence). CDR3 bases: TGTGCCAGCAGCCAAGACGGGCAGGGAGATACGCAGTATTTT. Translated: CASSQDGQGDTQYF.

This chain's CDR3 is CASSLGGQVGSETQYF. In DNA, the CDR3 is TGTGCCAGCAGCTTGGGCGGACAGGTGGGGTCAGAGACCCAGTACTTC. This sequence joins TRBV5-6 and TRBJ2-5; 7 bases align to TRBD1. With V trimmed by 0 bases and J by 4 bases, 9 bases remained unmatched. CDR3 length: 16 residues. Germline V gene sequence: CDR1 SGHDT, CDR2 YYEEEE.

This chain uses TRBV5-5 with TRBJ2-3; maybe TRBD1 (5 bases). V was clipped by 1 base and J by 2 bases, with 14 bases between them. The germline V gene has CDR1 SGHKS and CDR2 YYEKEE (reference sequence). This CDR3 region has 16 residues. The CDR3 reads CASSLSLRELTDTQYF. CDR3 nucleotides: TGTGCCAGCAGCTTGAGCCTCAGGGAACTCACAGATACGCAGTATTTT.

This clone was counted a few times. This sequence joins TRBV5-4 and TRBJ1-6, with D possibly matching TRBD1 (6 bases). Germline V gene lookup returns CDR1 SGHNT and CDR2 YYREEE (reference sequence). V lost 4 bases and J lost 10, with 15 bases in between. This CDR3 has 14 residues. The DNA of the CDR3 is TGTGCCAGCAGCGGAGACAGGCGAGGATCACCCCTCCACTTT. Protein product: CASSGDRRGSPLHF.

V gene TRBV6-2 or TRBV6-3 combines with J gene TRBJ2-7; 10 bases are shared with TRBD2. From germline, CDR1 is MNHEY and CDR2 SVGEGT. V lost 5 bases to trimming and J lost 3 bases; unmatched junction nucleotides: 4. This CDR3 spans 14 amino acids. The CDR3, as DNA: TGTGCCAGCAGTCAACTAGCGGGGATCTACGAGCAGTACTTC. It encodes CASSQLAGIYEQYF.